This T cell receptor (beta chain) was recovered during a study of T cells in Graves' hyperthyroidism and ophthalmopathy. V was cut by 3 bases and J by 0 bases, with 5 bases left in between. Germline V lookup: CDR1 SNHLY, CDR2 FYNNEI. This CDR3 region has 14 residues. Amplified regions were TCR beta CDR3 sequences from RNA transcripts. Primed by the HTBI set, a first-round RT-PCR was run on the TCR CDR3. TCRdb recomputed calls from the multiplex PCR reads with MiXCR, one row per CDR3 protein. This sample yields approximately 690,000 distinct CDR3 sequences, of which 13% to 15% are seen a single time; around 13% belongs to the top ten. This clonotype was recorded many times.

This clonotype was sampled from a woman aged 45-65 years with Graves' ophthalmopathy. The sample consisted of blood. The chain couples TRBV2 to TRBJ2-2; D is unresolved. The CDR3: CASSDGANTGELFF. DNA for the CDR3: TGTGCCAGCAGTGATGGGGCGAACACCGGGGAGCTGTTTTTT.